The 8 T cell receptor beta chains below were found in one sample sequenced in a study of cytomegalovirus exposure and HLA in healthy donors (TCRdb year 2017). The receptor library was made with the immunoSEQ multiplex PCR assay. For the multiplex PCR, a mixture combining 60 forward primers for TCR Vbeta segments and 13 reverse primers for TCR Jbeta segments was used. As stored in TCRdb, this immuneACCESS dataset retains in-frame rearrangements with V and J assigned. A fraction of the clones does not appear; measured against another copy, unresolved V genes explain less than half of the discrepancy, and the remainder lacks a known reason. The sample table holds approximately 70,000 clones, of which around 78% were seen once. 5.5% to 7% of the sample comes from the top ten. The sequenced sample was PBMCs. These receptors originate from a man aged 45 to 65 in good health and CMV-seronegative.

This clone was detected a few times. The chain recombines TRBV6-1 with TRBJ2-7; D remains ambiguous. The CDR3 has 16 residues. CDR1 and CDR2 from the germline V gene are MNHNS and SASEGT. V lost 0 bases and J lost 3, with 15 bases in between. The CDR3 sequence: CASSEAVVSSIYEQYF. CDR3 DNA sequence: TGTGCCAGCAGTGAAGCGGTAGTTAGTAGCATCTACGAGCAGTACTTC.

V and J are TRBV5-4 and TRBJ2-2, with 9 bases identical to TRBD2. This CDR3 is 17 amino acids long. CDR1 is SGHNT and CDR2 is YYREEE in the germline V gene (reference sequence). After removal of 0 bases from V and 7 bases from J, the junction contained 10 bases not matched to a gene. CDR3 in DNA: TGTGCCAGCAGCTTGGGGTCGCGGGGGGGAAACCGCGGGGAGCTGTTTTTT. It encodes CASSLGSRGGNRGELFF. Combining the CDR3 with reference TRBV5-4 and TRBJ2-2 gives the whole variable domain ETGVTQSPTHLIKTRGQQVTLRCSSQSGHNTVSWYQQALGQGPQFIFQYYREEENGRGNFPPRFSGLQFPNYSSELNVNALELDDSALYLCASSLGSRGGNRGELFFGEGSRLTVL.

The V call is TRBV18, the J call TRBJ2-7, with 9 bases that match TRBD1. This CDR3 has 15 amino acids. Germline V gives CDR1 KGHSH, CDR2 LQKENI. With V trimmed by 3 bases and J by 6 bases, 9 bases remained unmatched. The CDR3 DNA reads TGTGCCAGCTCACCCGACAGGGGGTTGGGGGGCGAGCAGTACTTC. It yields the protein CASSPDRGLGGEQYF.

The chain is built from TRBV4-3 and TRBJ2-4; the match to TRBD1 covers 7 bases. With 0 bases clipped from V and 6 bases from J, the junction kept 5 bases outside the gene matches. The CDR3 totals 15 residues. Germline loops: CDR1 LGHNA, CDR2 YSLEER. CDR3 sequence: CASSQDQGGRNIQYF. The CDR3 coding sequence is TGCGCCAGCAGCCAAGATCAAGGGGGCAGAAACATTCAGTACTTC.

The chain carries TRBV11-2 and TRBJ1-4; perhaps TRBD1 as D (6 bases). This CDR3 has 14 amino acids. Germline V gives CDR1 SGHAT, CDR2 FQNNGV. The V and J ends lost 5 bases and 8 bases respectively, with 15 bases between them. The CDR3 nucleotides are TGTGCCAGCAGCCCCCGCGGGGGCGGAGAAAAACTGTTTTTT. Amino acid sequence: CASSPRGGGEKLFF.

This clone was detected only a few times. This rearrangement joins TRBV9 to TRBJ2-3, with 8 nucleotides matching TRBD1. This CDR3 region has 15 residues. From germline, CDR1 is SGDLS and CDR2 YYNGEE. The trim removed 5 bases at V and 10 bases at J, leaving 15 bases unmatched. The CDR3 DNA reads as TGTGCCAGCAGTATCGACAGGGGTGGAACAGGTTCGCAGTATTTT. Its translation: CASSIDRGGTGSQYF.

The V call is TRBV11-2, the J call TRBJ1-2, with D unresolved. The CDR3 is 12 amino acids. Germline CDR1 and CDR2: SGHAT and FQNNGV. The V end was cut by 5 bases, the J end by 0 bases, with 4 bases between. The CDR3 region has the DNA TGTGCCAGCAGCAACTCTAACTATGGCTACACCTTC. It specifies CASSNSNYGYTF.

The V gene is TRBV4-3, the J gene TRBJ2-6, with D unclear. CDR3 length: 14 amino acids. With 4 bases removed from V and 3 bases from J, the gap between germline ends came to 7 bases. The germline CDR1 and CDR2 sequences are LGHNA and YSLEER. The CDR3: CASSRRVGANVLTF. CDR3 nucleotide sequence: TGCGCCAGCAGCCGTCGGGTTGGGGCCAACGTCCTGACTTTC.